The TCR beta chain described here comes from a study of blood T cell repertoires in COVID-19. At the level of the study: Samples came from the United States, Italy and Spain, spanning acute and convalescent COVID-19. Sources were T cells, B-cell-depleted T cells, or PBMCs; the material itself was cDNA or gDNA.

In the original workflow: It was from reference gene primer amplification that nucleated cell counts were estimated. TCRdb keeps only in-frame clones here, not all; method: immunoSEQ multiplex PCR. V, J and clone size are taken as reported in that table, and D and trimming were inferred from the DNA itself. The sample holds over 70,000 clones, over 70% seen once. In germline, CDR1 is ENHRY, CDR2 SYGVKD. The CDR3 spans 21 residues. Trimming removed 3 bases at V and 0 bases at J, with 27 bases between. The genes are TRBV10-3 and TRBJ2-4; D might be TRBD2 (5 bases). Sequencing was performed on peripheral blood. The receptor was isolated from a man between 65 and 85 years old who had recovered from COVID-19. The chain's CDR3 is CAISEPDPSFPIGLAKNIQYF. CDR3 DNA sequence: TGTGCCATCAGTGAACCGGACCCTAGCTTTCCAATCGGGCTAGCCAAAAACATTCAGTACTTC.